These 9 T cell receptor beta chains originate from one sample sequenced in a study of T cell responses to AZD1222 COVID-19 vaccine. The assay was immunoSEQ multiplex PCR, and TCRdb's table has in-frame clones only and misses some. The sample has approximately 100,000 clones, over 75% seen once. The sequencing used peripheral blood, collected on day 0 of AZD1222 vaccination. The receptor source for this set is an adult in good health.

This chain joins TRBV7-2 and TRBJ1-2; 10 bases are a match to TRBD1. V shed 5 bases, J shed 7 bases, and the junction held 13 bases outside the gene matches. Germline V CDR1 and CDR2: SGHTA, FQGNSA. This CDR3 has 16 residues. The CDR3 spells CASSPRGGTGEVGYTF. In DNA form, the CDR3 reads TGTGCCAGCAGCCCCAGAGGCGGGACAGGGGAGGTTGGCTACACCTTC.

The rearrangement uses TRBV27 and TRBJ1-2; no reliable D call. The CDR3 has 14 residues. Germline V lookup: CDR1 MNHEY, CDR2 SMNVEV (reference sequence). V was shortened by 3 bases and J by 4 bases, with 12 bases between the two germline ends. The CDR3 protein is CASSFTPSLYGYTF. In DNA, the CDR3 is TGTGCCAGCAGTTTTACACCCAGCCTCTATGGCTACACCTTC.

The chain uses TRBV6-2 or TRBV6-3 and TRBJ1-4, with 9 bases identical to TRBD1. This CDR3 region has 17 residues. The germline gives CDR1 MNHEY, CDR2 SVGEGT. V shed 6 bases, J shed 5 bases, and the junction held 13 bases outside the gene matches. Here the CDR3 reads CASSPSPGQGANEKLFF. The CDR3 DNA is TGTGCCAGCAGCCCTTCCCCGGGACAGGGCGCCAATGAAAAACTGTTTTTT.

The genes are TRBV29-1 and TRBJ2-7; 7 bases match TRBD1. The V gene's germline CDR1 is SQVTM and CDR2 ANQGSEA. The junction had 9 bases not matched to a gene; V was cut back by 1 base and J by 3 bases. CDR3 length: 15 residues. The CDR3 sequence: CSVEGVRGGIYEQYF. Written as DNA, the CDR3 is TGCAGCGTTGAAGGGGTGAGAGGGGGCATCTACGAGCAGTACTTC.

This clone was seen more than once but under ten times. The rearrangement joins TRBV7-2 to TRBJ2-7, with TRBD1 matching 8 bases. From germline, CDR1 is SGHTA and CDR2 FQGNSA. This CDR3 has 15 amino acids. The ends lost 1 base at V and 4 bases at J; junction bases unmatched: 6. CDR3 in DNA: TGTGCCAGCAGCTTAGATTGGACAGGGAGGTACGAGCAGTACTTC. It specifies CASSLDWTGRYEQYF. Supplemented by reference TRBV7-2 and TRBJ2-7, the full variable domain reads GAGVSQSPSNKVTEKGKDVELRCDPISGHTALYWYRQSLGQGLEFLIYFQGNSAPDKSGLPSDRFSAERTGGSVSTLTIQRTQQEDSAVYLCASSLDWTGRYEQYFGPGTRLTVT.

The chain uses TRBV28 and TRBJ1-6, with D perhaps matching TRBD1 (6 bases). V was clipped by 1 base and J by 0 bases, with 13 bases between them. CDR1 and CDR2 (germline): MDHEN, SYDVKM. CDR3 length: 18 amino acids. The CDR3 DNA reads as TGTGCCAGCAGTTTATTCACAGGGCAAAGCTCCTATAATTCACCCCTCCACTTT. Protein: CASSLFTGQSSYNSPLHF.

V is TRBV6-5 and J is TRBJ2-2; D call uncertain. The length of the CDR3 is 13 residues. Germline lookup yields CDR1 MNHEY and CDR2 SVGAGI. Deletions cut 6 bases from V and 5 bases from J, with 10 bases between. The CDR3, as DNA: TGTGCCAGCAGCCGAGACTGGACCGGGGAGCTGTTTTTT. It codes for CASSRDWTGELFF.

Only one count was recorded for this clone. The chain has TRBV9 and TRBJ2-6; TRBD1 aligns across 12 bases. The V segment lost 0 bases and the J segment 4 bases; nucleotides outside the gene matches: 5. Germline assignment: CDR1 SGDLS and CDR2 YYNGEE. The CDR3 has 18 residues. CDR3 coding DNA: TGTGCCAGCAGCGTAGGTCCGGGACAGGGGGCCGGGGCCAACGTCCTGACTTTC. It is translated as CASSVGPGQGAGANVLTF.

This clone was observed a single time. The CDR3 loop is CASGRTGVTDTQYF. CDR3 coding DNA: TGCGCCAGCGGGAGGACAGGCGTCACAGATACGCAGTATTTT. The chain combines TRBV5-1 with TRBJ2-3; D is possibly TRBD1 (7 bases). The CDR3 extends over 14 amino acids. The germline CDR1 and CDR2 sequences are SGHRS and YFSETQ. Trimming took off 7 bases at V and 2 bases at J, with 14 bases between the two ends. The full variable domain, its missing parts supplied by reference TRBV5-1 and TRBJ2-3, is KAGVTQTPRYLIKTRGQQVTLSCSPISGHRSVSWYQQTPGQGLQFLFEYFSETQRNKGNFPGRFSGRQFSNSRSEMNVSTLELGDSALYLCASGRTGVTDTQYFGPGTRLTVL.